This entry concerns a single T cell receptor beta chain. The data stem from a study of cytotoxic CD8 clonotypes in ibrutinib-treated CLL. On the study more broadly: Partial response was seen in some 24 patients and complete response in 2; after median roughly 66 months, about 14 stayed remitted, about 12 progressed. There were, on average, about 240,000 productive templates and about 85,000 productive rearrangements per sample. Timing of response sample collection was a median around twelve months after treatment start, with a range of 6 to 36.

The planned depth of sequencing spanned 1 in 200,000 to 1 in 1 million T cells. Profiled with immunoSEQ multiplex PCR; TCRdb holds only in-frame clones, not every one. Among about 310,000 clones listed, 80% were seen once. The specimen was PBMCs, collected before ibrutinib treatment. The TCR sequence derives from a human donor with chronic lymphocytic leukemia.

CDR3 protein: CASSYIRTPSGYTF. The DNA of the CDR3 is TGTGCCAGCAGTTATATCAGGACACCTAGTGGCTACACCTTC. The chain has TRBV28 and TRBJ1-2; a possible D gene is TRBD1 (5 bases). Germline CDR1 is MDHEN and CDR2 is SYDVKM. The V end lost 4 bases, the J end lost 7 bases, and 16 bases lay between the germline ends. The CDR3 runs 14 residues.